This entry lists 16 T cell receptor beta chains sequenced from one sample in a study of cytomegalovirus exposure and HLA in healthy donors. PCR primers comprised 60 Vbeta and 13 Jbeta primers. Measured with immunoSEQ multiplex PCR; TCRdb has only the in-frame clones, and not every one. Of around 130,000 clones in the sample, roughly 82% were seen once. The sequenced sample consisted of PBMCs. Receptor source: a man in his fifties or sixties in good health and CMV-seronegative.

The rearrangement links TRBV18 to TRBJ2-7; 10 nucleotides agree with TRBD1. CDR3 length equals 16 residues. Germline CDR1 KGHSH, CDR2 LQKENI. Trimming at V came to 6 bases and at J to 3 bases, leaving 11 bases not matched to a gene. The CDR3 nucleotides read TGTGCCAGCTCCGACAGGGGGCCACTCGGCTTCTACGAGCAGTACTTC. Translating it yields CASSDRGPLGFYEQYF.

The chain recombines TRBV6-5 with TRBJ2-5, with TRBD1 matching over 7 bases. The junction had 15 bases not matched to a gene; V was cut back by 7 bases and J by 7 bases. Germline V gene lookup returns CDR1 MNHEY and CDR2 SVGAGI. CDR3 length: 15 residues. The CDR3 coding sequence is TGTGCCAGCACCGCCGGGAAGGGGGCGCATGGGACCCAGTACTTC. It specifies CASTAGKGAHGTQYF.

This chain joins TRBV9 and TRBJ1-1; D unclear. Germline V CDR1 and CDR2: SGDLS, YYNGEE. V was pared by 4 bases and J by 0 bases, with 10 bases between. CDR3 length equals 14 residues. Here the CDR3 DNA reads TGTGCCAGCAGCCCGACAAGGATGAACACTGAAGCTTTCTTT. Encoded protein: CASSPTRMNTEAFF. Full variable domain (outside the CDR3, taken from reference TRBV9 and TRBJ1-1): DSGVTQTPKHLITATGQRVTLRCSPRSGDLSVYWYQQSLDQGLQFLIQYYNGEERAKGNILERFSAQQFPDLHSELNLSSLELGDSALYFCASSPTRMNTEAFFGQGTRLTVV.

The chain combines TRBV5-4 with TRBJ1-1; D is ambiguous. V gave up 2 bases and J gave up 1 base, with 3 bases separating them. This CDR3 has 12 residues. Germline assignment: CDR1 SGHNT and CDR2 YYREEE (reference sequence). CDR3 sequence: CASSFRNTEAFF. In DNA form, the CDR3 reads TGTGCCAGCAGCTTTAGGAACACTGAAGCTTTCTTT. Looking up the rest from reference TRBV5-4 and TRBJ1-1 gives the full variable domain: ETGVTQSPTHLIKTRGQQVTLRCSSQSGHNTVSWYQQALGQGPQFIFQYYREEENGRGNFPPRFSGLQFPNYSSELNVNALELDDSALYLCASSFRNTEAFFGQGTRLTVV.

This chain links TRBV25-1 with TRBJ2-7, with TRBD1 identical over 7 bases. The germline V gene encodes CDR1 MGHDK and CDR2 SYGVNS. CDR3 length: 16 amino acids. Losses at the gene ends were 3 bases for V and 2 bases for J; bases not matched to a gene: 10. The DNA for the CDR3 is TGTGCCAGCAGTGAGGGCCCCGACAGGGCGACCTACGAGCAGTACTTC. Amino acids: CASSEGPDRATYEQYF.

This chain uses TRBV9 with TRBJ2-7, with a tentative D call TRBD1 (6 bases). The germline V and J ends were trimmed by 5 bases and 1 base, with 16 bases remaining between them. The CDR3 length is 15 residues. CDR1 SGDLS and CDR2 YYNGEE come from the germline V gene. The CDR3 region has the DNA TGTGCCAGCAGTTCTGGGGGCAGGGGTTCCTACGAGCAGTACTTC. Residues: CASSSGGRGSYEQYF. The full variable domain, rest sourced from reference TRBV9 and TRBJ2-7, is DSGVTQTPKHLITATGQRVTLRCSPRSGDLSVYWYQQSLDQGLQFLIQYYNGEERAKGNILERFSAQQFPDLHSELNLSSLELGDSALYFCASSSGGRGSYEQYFGPGTRLTVT.

The chain uses TRBV7-3 and TRBJ1-1; D remains unclear. The CDR3 loop spans 18 amino acids. V was shortened by 1 base and J by 0 bases, with 18 bases between the two germline ends. CDR1 and CDR2 from the germline V gene are SGHTA and FQGTGA. CDR3 protein: CASSLIPPAEGMNTEAFF. The CDR3 nucleotides are TGTGCCAGCAGCTTAATTCCCCCGGCAGAGGGAATGAACACTGAAGCTTTCTTT.

The chain is built from TRBV7-8 and TRBJ2-5; 9 bases line up with TRBD1. Germline V CDR1 and CDR2: SGHVS, FQNEAQ. The CDR3 has 14 residues. J lost 9 bases, V lost 5 bases, and 10 bases had no gene match. CDR3 amino acids: CASSAYRGRGSQYF. The CDR3, as DNA: TGTGCCAGCAGCGCTTACAGGGGGCGGGGGTCCCAGTACTTC.

V is TRBV6-1 and J is TRBJ1-2; a weak D match, TRBD1 (6 bases). Trimming left V 5 bases short and J 6 bases short, with 16 bases between. The CDR3 extends over 14 amino acids. CDR1 and CDR2 (germline): MNHNS, SASEGT. The CDR3 DNA reads TGTGCCAGCAGTCGCGAGGGGGGGTTGAATGGCTACACCTTC. As protein: CASSREGGLNGYTF.

The chain has TRBV19 and TRBJ1-5; the D is unclear. Germline V gene lookup returns CDR1 LNHDA and CDR2 SQIVND (reference sequence). Trimming cost V 4 bases and J 1 base, with 11 bases left between them. This CDR3 comprises 15 residues. The CDR3: CASSSGSRSNQPQHF. CDR3 DNA: TGTGCCAGTAGTAGCGGCTCCCGGAGCAATCAGCCCCAGCATTTT. Filled out from reference TRBV19 and TRBJ1-5, the complete variable domain reads DGGITQSPKYLFRKEGQNVTLSCEQNLNHDAMYWYRQDPGQGLRLIYYSQIVNDFQKGDIAEGYSVSREKKESFPLTVTSAQKNPTAFYLCASSSGSRSNQPQHFGDGTRLSIL.

This chain connects TRBV29-1 to TRBJ2-2; D is possibly TRBD1 (6 bases). CDR1 SQVTM and CDR2 ANQGSEA come from the germline V gene. V gave up 4 bases and J gave up 7 bases, with 16 bases separating them. The CDR3 is made up of 14 amino acids. For the CDR3, the DNA is TGCAGCGTTGCCAGGGGAGAAGGGCGCGGGGAGCTGTTTTTT. Amino acid sequence: CSVARGEGRGELFF.

The chain has TRBV4-3 and TRBJ2-2; D gene ambiguous. V lost 3 bases, J lost 7 bases, and 9 bases lay in between. Germline CDR1 LGHNA, CDR2 YSLEER. This CDR3 has 13 amino acids. This chain's CDR3 is CASSQFFRGELFF. CDR3 bases: TGCGCCAGCAGCCAGTTCTTTCGCGGGGAGCTGTTTTTT.

This chain uses TRBV18 with TRBJ1-3, with D perhaps matching TRBD1 (6 bases). The CDR3 sequence is 16 residues long. CDR1 KGHSH and CDR2 LQKENI come from the germline V gene. The V end lost 1 base, the J end lost 0 bases, and 10 bases lay between the germline ends. In DNA form, the CDR3 reads TGTGCCAGCTCACCACGAGGACAGACCTCTGGAAACACCATATATTTT. This codes for CASSPRGQTSGNTIYF.

The chain has TRBV14 and TRBJ2-2; the D is unclear. CDR1 and CDR2 from the germline V gene are SGHDN and FVKESK. The CDR3 loop spans 15 amino acids. Between the trimmed V and J ends, which lost 1 base and 5 bases, there was a span of 11 bases. This chain's CDR3 is CASSQGYSRTGELFF. The CDR3 nucleotides are TGTGCCAGCAGCCAAGGCTACAGTAGGACCGGGGAGCTGTTTTTT.

The chain recombines TRBV4-1 with TRBJ2-7, with D possibly being TRBD1 (5 bases). V lost 3 bases to trimming and J lost 1 base, with 19 bases between them. CDR1 and CDR2 from the germline V gene are MGHRA and YSYEKL. The CDR3 sequence is 17 residues long. CDR3 sequence reads: CASSHDPFSTASYEQYF. The CDR3 coding sequence is TGCGCCAGCAGCCACGACCCGTTTTCGACAGCTTCCTACGAGCAGTACTTC.

V and J are TRBV13 and TRBJ1-3; possibly TRBD1 for D (6 bases). V dropped 5 bases and J dropped 1 base, with 15 bases sitting between them. Looked up from germline, CDR1 is PRHDT and CDR2 is FYEKMQ (reference sequence). CDR3 length: 16 amino acids. The CDR3 DNA reads as TGTGCCAGCAGCACAACAGGGTTGAGGTCTGGAAACACCATATATTTT. Translation gives CASSTTGLRSGNTIYF.